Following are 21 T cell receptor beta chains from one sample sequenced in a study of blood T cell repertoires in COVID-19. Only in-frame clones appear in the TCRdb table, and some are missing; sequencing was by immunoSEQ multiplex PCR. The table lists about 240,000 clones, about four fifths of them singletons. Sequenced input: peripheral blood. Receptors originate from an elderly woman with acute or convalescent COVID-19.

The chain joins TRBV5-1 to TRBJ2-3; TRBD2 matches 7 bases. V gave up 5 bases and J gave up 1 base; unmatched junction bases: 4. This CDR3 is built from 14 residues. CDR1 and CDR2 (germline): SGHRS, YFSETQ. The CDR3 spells CASRWSGGTDTQYF. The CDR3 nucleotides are TGCGCCAGCAGGTGGAGCGGGGGCACAGATACGCAGTATTTT.

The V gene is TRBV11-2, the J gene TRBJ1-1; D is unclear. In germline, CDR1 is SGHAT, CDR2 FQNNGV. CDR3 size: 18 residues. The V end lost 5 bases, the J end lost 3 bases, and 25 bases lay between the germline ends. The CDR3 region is CASSPFGQVIKTHTEAFF. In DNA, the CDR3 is TGTGCCAGCAGCCCTTTTGGCCAGGTCATCAAGACACACACTGAAGCTTTCTTT.

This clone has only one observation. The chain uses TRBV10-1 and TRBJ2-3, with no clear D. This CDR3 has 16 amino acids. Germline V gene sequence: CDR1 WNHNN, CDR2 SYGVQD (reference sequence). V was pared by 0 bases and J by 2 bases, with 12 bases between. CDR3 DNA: TGCGCCAGCAGTGAGTCGAGATTACCCCACACAGATACGCAGTATTTT. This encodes CASSESRLPHTDTQYF.

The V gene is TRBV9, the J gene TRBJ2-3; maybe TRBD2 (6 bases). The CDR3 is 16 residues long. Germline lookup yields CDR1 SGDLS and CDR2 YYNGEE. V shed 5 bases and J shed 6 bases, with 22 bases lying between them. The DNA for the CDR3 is TGTGCCAGCAGTCCCGACTCCCCGGGGGTTGGGGATACGCAGTATTTT. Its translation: CASSPDSPGVGDTQYF.

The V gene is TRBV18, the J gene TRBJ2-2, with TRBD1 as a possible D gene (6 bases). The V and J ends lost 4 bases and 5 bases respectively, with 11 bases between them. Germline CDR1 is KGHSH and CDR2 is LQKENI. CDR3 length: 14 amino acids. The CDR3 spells CASSLTQGTGELFF. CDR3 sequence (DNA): TGTGCCAGCTCACTAACACAGGGTACCGGGGAGCTGTTTTTT.

The CDR3 DNA follows: TGCGCCAGCAGCCAACCTGGACAGGGAAAGGAAAAACTGTTTTTT. It is translated as CASSQPGQGKEKLFF. This sequence joins TRBV4-1 and TRBJ1-4, with 8 nucleotides matching TRBD1. From germline, CDR1 is MGHRA and CDR2 YSYEKL. The V segment lost 2 bases and the J segment 8 bases; nucleotides outside the gene matches: 7. The CDR3 has 15 residues.

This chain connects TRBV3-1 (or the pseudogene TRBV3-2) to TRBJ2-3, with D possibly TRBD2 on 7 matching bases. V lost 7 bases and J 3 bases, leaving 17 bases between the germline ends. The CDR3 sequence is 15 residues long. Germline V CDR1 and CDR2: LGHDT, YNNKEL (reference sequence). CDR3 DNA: TGTGCCAGCACCCTAAGGGGGGGGCCGACAGATACGCAGTATTTT. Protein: CASTLRGGPTDTQYF.

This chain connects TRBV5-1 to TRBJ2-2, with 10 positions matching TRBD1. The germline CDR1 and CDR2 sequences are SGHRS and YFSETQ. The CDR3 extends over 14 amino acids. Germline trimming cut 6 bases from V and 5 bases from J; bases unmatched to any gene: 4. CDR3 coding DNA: TGCGCCAGCAAGACAGGGGGCTCGACCGGGGAGCTGTTTTTT. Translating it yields CASKTGGSTGELFF.

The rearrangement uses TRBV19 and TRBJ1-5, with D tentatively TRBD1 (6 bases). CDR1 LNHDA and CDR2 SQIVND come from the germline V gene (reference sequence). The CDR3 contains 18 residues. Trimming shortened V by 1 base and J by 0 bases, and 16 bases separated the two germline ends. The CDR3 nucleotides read TGTGCCAGTAGTATAGTACAGGGAACCAAGTATAGCAATCAGCCCCAGCATTTT. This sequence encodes CASSIVQGTKYSNQPQHF. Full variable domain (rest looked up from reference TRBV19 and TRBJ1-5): DGGITQSPKYLFRKEGQNVTLSCEQNLNHDAMYWYRQDPGQGLRLIYYSQIVNDFQKGDIAEGYSVSREKKESFPLTVTSAQKNPTAFYLCASSIVQGTKYSNQPQHFGDGTRLSIL.

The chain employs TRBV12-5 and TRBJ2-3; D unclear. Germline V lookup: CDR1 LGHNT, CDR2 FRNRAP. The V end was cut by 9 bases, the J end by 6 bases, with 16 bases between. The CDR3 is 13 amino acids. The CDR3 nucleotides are TGTGCTAGCGCGAACCTCCCCGGGGATACGCAGTATTTT. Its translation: CASANLPGDTQYF.

CDR3 amino acids: CASTPARGRRTDTQYF. The CDR3, as DNA: TGCGCCAGCACTCCTGCGCGGGGGAGGAGGACAGATACGCAGTATTTT. The chain combines TRBV5-1 with TRBJ2-3, with 7 positions matching TRBD2. Trimming took 6 bases from V and 3 from J; bases not matched to a gene: 13. The CDR3 is 16 amino acids. Germline V lookup: CDR1 SGHRS, CDR2 YFSETQ.

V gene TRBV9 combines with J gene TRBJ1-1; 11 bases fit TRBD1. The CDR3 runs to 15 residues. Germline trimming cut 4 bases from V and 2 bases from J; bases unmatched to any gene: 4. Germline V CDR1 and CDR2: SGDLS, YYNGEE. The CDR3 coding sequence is TGTGCCAGCAGCCCCCGGACAGGGGGCAACACTGAAGCTTTCTTT. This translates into CASSPRTGGNTEAFF.

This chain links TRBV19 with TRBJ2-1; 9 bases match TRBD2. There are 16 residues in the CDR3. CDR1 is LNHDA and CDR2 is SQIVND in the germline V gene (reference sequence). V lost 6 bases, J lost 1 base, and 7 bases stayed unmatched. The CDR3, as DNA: TGTGCCAGTAGGGTGCGGGGGGGCGGTTCCTACAATGAGCAGTTCTTC. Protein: CASRVRGGGSYNEQFF.

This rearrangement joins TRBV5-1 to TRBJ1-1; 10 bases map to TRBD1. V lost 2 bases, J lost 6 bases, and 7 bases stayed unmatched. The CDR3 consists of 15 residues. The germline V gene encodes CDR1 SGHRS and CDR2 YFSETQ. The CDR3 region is CASSLPGQGLAEAFF. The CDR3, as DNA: TGCGCCAGCAGCTTACCGGGACAGGGGCTCGCTGAAGCTTTCTTT. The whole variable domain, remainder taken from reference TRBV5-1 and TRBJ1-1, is KAGVTQTPRYLIKTRGQQVTLSCSPISGHRSVSWYQQTPGQGLQFLFEYFSETQRNKGNFPGRFSGRQFSNSRSEMNVSTLELGDSALYLCASSLPGQGLAEAFFGQGTRLTVV.

The CDR3 loop reads CASSQSDKRNTEAFF. The CDR3 nucleotides read TGTGCCAGCAGCCAATCCGACAAAAGGAACACTGAAGCTTTCTTT. The chain is built from TRBV3-1 (or the pseudogene TRBV3-2) and TRBJ1-1; no firm D call. The CDR3 contains 15 residues. V lost 2 bases, J lost 1 base, and 11 bases lay in between. CDR1 is LGHDT, CDR2 YNNKEL, per germline (reference sequence).

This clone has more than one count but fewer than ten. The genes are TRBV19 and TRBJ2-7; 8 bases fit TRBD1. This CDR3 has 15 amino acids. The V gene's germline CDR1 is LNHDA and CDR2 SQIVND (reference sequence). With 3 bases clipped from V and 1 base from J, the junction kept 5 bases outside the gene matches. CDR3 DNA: TGTGCCAGTAGTATTCAGGGGGCGAAGTCCTACGAGCAGTACTTC. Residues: CASSIQGAKSYEQYF. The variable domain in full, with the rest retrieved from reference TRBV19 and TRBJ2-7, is DGGITQSPKYLFRKEGQNVTLSCEQNLNHDAMYWYRQDPGQGLRLIYYSQIVNDFQKGDIAEGYSVSREKKESFPLTVTSAQKNPTAFYLCASSIQGAKSYEQYFGPGTRLTVT.

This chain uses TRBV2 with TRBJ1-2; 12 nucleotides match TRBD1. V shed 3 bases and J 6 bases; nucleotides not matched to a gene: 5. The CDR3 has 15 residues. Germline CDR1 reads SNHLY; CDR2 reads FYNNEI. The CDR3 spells CASSDPGQGANGYTF. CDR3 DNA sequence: TGTGCCAGCAGTGACCCGGGACAGGGGGCGAATGGCTACACCTTC.

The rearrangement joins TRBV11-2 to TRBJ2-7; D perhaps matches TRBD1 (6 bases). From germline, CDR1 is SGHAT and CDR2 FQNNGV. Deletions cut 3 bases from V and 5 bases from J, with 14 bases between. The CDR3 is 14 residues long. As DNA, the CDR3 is TGTGCCAGCAGCTTCTCCGGACAGACCAACGAGCAGTACTTC. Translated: CASSFSGQTNEQYF.

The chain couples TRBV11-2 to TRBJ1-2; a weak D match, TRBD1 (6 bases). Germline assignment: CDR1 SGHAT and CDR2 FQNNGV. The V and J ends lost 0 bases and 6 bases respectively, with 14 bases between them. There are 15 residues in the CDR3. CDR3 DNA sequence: TGTGCCAGCAGCTTAGATCGGGGGGGCTGGAATGGCTACACCTTC. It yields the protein CASSLDRGGWNGYTF.

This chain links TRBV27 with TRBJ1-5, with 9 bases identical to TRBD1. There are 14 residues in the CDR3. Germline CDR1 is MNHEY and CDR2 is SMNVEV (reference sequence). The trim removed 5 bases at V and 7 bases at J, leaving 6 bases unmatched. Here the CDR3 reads CASSPDRGLQPQHF. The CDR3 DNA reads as TGTGCCAGCAGTCCGGACAGGGGATTACAGCCCCAGCATTTT.

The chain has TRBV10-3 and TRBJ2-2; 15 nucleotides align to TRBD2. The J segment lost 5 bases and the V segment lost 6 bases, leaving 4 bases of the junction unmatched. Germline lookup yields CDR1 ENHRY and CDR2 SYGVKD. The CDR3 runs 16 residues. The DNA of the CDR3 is TGTGCCATCAGGCCCGGGACTAGCGGGGGGACCGGGGAGCTGTTTTTT. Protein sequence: CAIRPGTSGGTGELFF.